Listed below are T cell receptor beta chains from one sample, sequenced in a study of blood T cell repertoires in COVID-19. Generated by immunoSEQ multiplex PCR, the TCRdb table keeps only in-frame clones and is missing some. Altogether roughly 70,000 clones are present, 73% being singletons, with the ten largest covering approximately 20%. Sequencing was done on a sample of peripheral blood. The source is a man between 60 and 75 years old with acute or convalescent COVID-19. Each CDR3 is given with its conserved first and last residue.

CDR3	V	J	length
CASSLSGRQNEQYF	TRBV5-4	TRBJ2-7	14
CASSQEASKETQYF	TRBV3-1/TRBV3-2	TRBJ2-5	14
CASAGGAGNEQFF	TRBV7-7	TRBJ2-1	13
CATRGGSYEQYF	TRBV2	TRBJ2-7	12
CASTIMAGNEYGYTF	TRBV7-9	TRBJ1-2	15
CASSLDSGELFF	TRBV11-3	TRBJ2-2	12
CAISEYEEGEAFF	TRBV10-3	TRBJ1-1	13
CASSLISGSGISNQPQHF	TRBV28	TRBJ1-5	18
CASSQDRGTRPYGYTF	TRBV4-1	TRBJ1-2	16
CASSQASDRGVTQYF	TRBV3-1/TRBV3-2	TRBJ2-3	15
CASSPSGNTGELFF	TRBV5-6	TRBJ2-2	14
CASSQSTGAGGTEAFF	TRBV23-1	TRBJ1-1	16
CATVLLNTGELFF	TRBV19	TRBJ2-2	13
CASSPLAGGRSGAGELFF	TRBV7-6	TRBJ2-2	18
CASSEQGEVPEAFF	TRBV19	TRBJ1-1	14
CASSFDSRAYEQYF	TRBV5-1	TRBJ2-7	14
CASGRVANEKLFF	TRBV6-5	TRBJ1-4	13
CASSVSPGIKDTQYF	TRBV9	TRBJ2-3	15
CASSLGGGSAGIYGYTF	TRBV7-9	TRBJ1-2	17
CASSLWGTGGNQPQHF	TRBV28	TRBJ1-5	16
CSASRGPGYTF	TRBV20-1	TRBJ1-2	11
CASRTLAGGQETQYF	TRBV6-5	TRBJ2-5	15
CASSRLAESYNEQFF	TRBV5-5	TRBJ2-1	15
CASSLGAGNTIYF	TRBV5-4	TRBJ1-3	13
CASSSLQGAGGELFF	TRBV7-3	TRBJ2-2	15
CARDLAGSGELFF	TRBV2	TRBJ2-2	13
CASSLGGTGEETQYF	TRBV7-9	TRBJ2-5	15
CASSERSGVDTQYF	TRBV2	TRBJ2-3	14
CASRRSQGYEQYF	TRBV19	TRBJ2-7	13
CASRRGGVFYGYTF	TRBV14	TRBJ1-2	14
CASSDHGQGRVF	TRBV2	TRBJ1-2	12
CASSGGLGANVLTF	TRBV2	TRBJ2-6	14
CASSQESRANELFF	TRBV4-1	TRBJ2-2	14
CASSTGGYSNQPQHF	TRBV19	TRBJ1-5	15
CASSGGQGGVGAFF	TRBV5-1	TRBJ1-1	14
CASSPQGGKRNSPLHF	TRBV7-8	TRBJ1-6	16
CASSWERGGTDTQYF	TRBV5-4	TRBJ2-3	15
CASSRVLNTGELFF	TRBV6-4	TRBJ2-2	14
CASSVAGNYGYTF	TRBV9	TRBJ1-2	13
CASSSLSGAFGYEQYF	TRBV6-5	TRBJ2-7	16
CASSLRYREETQYF	TRBV5-1	TRBJ2-5	14
CASSMPHVPYEQYF	TRBV5-8	TRBJ2-7	14
CASSESGVLNEQFF	TRBV2	TRBJ2-1	14
CASSLSGSGQETQYF	TRBV5-1	TRBJ2-5	15
CASRTSTSRSTDTQYF	TRBV5-1	TRBJ2-3	16
CASSFARTNTEAFF	TRBV7-9	TRBJ1-1	14
CASSQDSVSPGNEQFF	TRBV4-1	TRBJ2-1	16
CASSLTGTGTGNTIYF	TRBV7-3	TRBJ1-3	16
CASKQGAGGSPLHF	TRBV5-1	TRBJ1-6	14
CASSPLGQGNNEQFF	TRBV6-5	TRBJ2-1	15
CASSFRASGWETQYF	TRBV11-3	TRBJ2-5	15